These T cell receptor beta chains were read from a single sample in a study of T cell changes during pregnancy in multiple sclerosis. The method was immunoSEQ multiplex PCR; TCRdb's version includes in-frame clones alone and lacks a portion of them. Among 70,000 to 95,000 clones listed, about 94% were seen once. Here the sequenced sample was peripheral blood, taken in the third trimester of pregnancy. The receptors here all came from a female donor with multiple sclerosis, enrolled in a pregnancy study. CDR3s include the opening cysteine and the closing phenylalanine or tryptophan. The D gene is left open where the match is weak. The size field is filled for only some rows; it gives once, few, many or a size class.

d_gene: NA; j_gene: TRBJ1-1; abundance: NA; v_gene: TRBV19; CDR3aa: CASSTDHVGAHTEAFF; CDR3nt: TGTGCCAGTAGTACAGACCATGTGGGGGCCCACACTGAAGCTTTCTTT
d_gene: TRBD2; j_gene: TRBJ2-2; abundance: NA; v_gene: TRBV28; CDR3aa: CASSSTRRPGLAGGGTGELFF; CDR3nt: TGTGCCAGCTCTTCAACACGCAGACCGGGACTAGCGGGAGGAGGCACCGGGGAGCTGTTTTTT
d_gene: NA; j_gene: TRBJ1-5; abundance: NA; v_gene: TRBV19; CDR3aa: CASSPGRYQPQHF; CDR3nt: TGTGCCAGTAGTCCTGGCCGTTATCAGCCCCAGCATTTT
d_gene: TRBD1; j_gene: TRBJ2-1; abundance: once; v_gene: TRBV19; CDR3aa: CASSKGGQGNDEQFF; CDR3nt: TGTGCCAGTAGTAAGGGGGGACAGGGTAACGATGAGCAGTTCTTC
d_gene: NA; j_gene: TRBJ2-7; abundance: NA; v_gene: TRBV28; CDR3aa: CASNDSPSSYEQYF; CDR3nt: TGTGCCAGCAATGATTCACCGAGTTCCTACGAGCAGTACTTC
d_gene: NA; j_gene: TRBJ1-1; abundance: few; v_gene: TRBV19; CDR3aa: CASRQTNTEAFF; CDR3nt: TGTGCCAGTCGACAGACGAACACTGAAGCTTTCTTT
d_gene: TRBD1; j_gene: TRBJ2-7; abundance: NA; v_gene: TRBV5-1; CDR3aa: CASSGTAESYEQYF; CDR3nt: TGCGCCAGCAGCGGGACAGCGGAATCCTACGAGCAGTACTTC
d_gene: NA; j_gene: TRBJ1-1; abundance: NA; v_gene: TRBV25-1; CDR3aa: CASRWGNTEAFF; CDR3nt: TGTGCCAGCCGGTGGGGCAACACTGAAGCTTTCTTT
d_gene: NA; j_gene: TRBJ1-2; abundance: NA; v_gene: TRBV25-1; CDR3aa: CASSERDRSYGYTF; CDR3nt: TGTGCCAGCAGTGAACGTGACAGGAGCTATGGCTACACCTTC
d_gene: TRBD2; j_gene: TRBJ2-3; abundance: NA; v_gene: TRBV5-4; CDR3aa: CASSSPGLASTDTQYF; CDR3nt: TGTGCCAGCAGTTCCCCGGGACTAGCTAGCACAGATACGCAGTATTTT
d_gene: NA; j_gene: TRBJ1-1; abundance: NA; v_gene: TRBV7-3; CDR3aa: CASSPTRGSWTEAFF; CDR3nt: TGTGCCAGCAGCCCAACCAGGGGCTCATGGACTGAAGCTTTCTTT
d_gene: TRBD2; j_gene: TRBJ2-7; abundance: NA; v_gene: TRBV4-1; CDR3aa: CASSNLETSGRGEQYF; CDR3nt: TGCGCCAGCAGCAACTTAGAGACTAGCGGGAGGGGCGAGCAGTACTTC
d_gene: NA; j_gene: TRBJ2-7; abundance: NA; v_gene: TRBV28; CDR3aa: CASSFGVSPDVQYF; CDR3nt: TGTGCCAGCAGTTTCGGAGTCTCTCCCGATGTTCAGTACTTC
d_gene: NA; j_gene: TRBJ2-7; abundance: NA; v_gene: TRBV5-1; CDR3aa: CASSLPARDEQYF; CDR3nt: TGCGCCAGCAGCTTGCCAGCCCGGGACGAGCAGTACTTC
d_gene: TRBD1; j_gene: TRBJ2-7; abundance: NA; v_gene: TRBV7-9; CDR3aa: CASSLGQGAHEQYF; CDR3nt: TGTGCCAGCAGCTTAGGGCAGGGGGCGCACGAGCAGTACTTC
d_gene: NA; j_gene: TRBJ1-1; abundance: NA; v_gene: TRBV2; CDR3aa: CASSELWGDAEAFF; CDR3nt: TGTGCCAGCAGTGAACTGTGGGGGGACGCTGAAGCTTTCTTT
d_gene: NA; j_gene: TRBJ2-1; abundance: NA; v_gene: TRBV7-6; CDR3aa: CASSHPHRRREQQKQFF; CDR3nt: TGTGCCAGCAGCCACCCTCACCGACGGAGGGAACAACAGAAGCAGTTCTTC
d_gene: NA; j_gene: TRBJ2-7; abundance: NA; v_gene: TRBV27; CDR3aa: CASSYRAGASYEQYF; CDR3nt: TGTGCCAGCAGTTATCGGGCGGGGGCCTCCTACGAGCAGTACTTC
d_gene: TRBD1; j_gene: TRBJ2-4; abundance: NA; v_gene: TRBV5-1; CDR3aa: CASSVDRAVNIQYF; CDR3nt: TGCGCCAGCAGCGTAGACAGGGCCGTAAACATTCAGTACTTC
d_gene: NA; j_gene: TRBJ2-7; abundance: once; v_gene: TRBV19; CDR3aa: CASSMGARAYEQYF; CDR3nt: TGTGCCAGTAGTATGGGGGCCCGGGCCTACGAGCAGTACTTC
d_gene: NA; j_gene: TRBJ1-3; abundance: NA; v_gene: TRBV25-1; CDR3aa: CGEVKPGNTIYF; CDR3nt: TGTGGTGAGGTCAAGCCTGGAAACACCATATATTTT
d_gene: TRBD1; j_gene: TRBJ2-4; abundance: NA; v_gene: TRBV4-2; CDR3aa: CASSQEIGGQYLALAKNIQYF; CDR3nt: TGTGCCAGCAGCCAAGAGATAGGGGGCCAGTACTTGGCTCTAGCCAAAAACATTCAGTACTTC
d_gene: TRBD1; j_gene: TRBJ2-7; abundance: NA; v_gene: TRBV14; CDR3aa: CASSHGQGYEQYF; CDR3nt: TGTGCCAGCAGCCACGGACAGGGGTACGAGCAGTACTTC
d_gene: TRBD2; j_gene: TRBJ2-7; abundance: NA; v_gene: TRBV7-9; CDR3aa: CASSLGLAGEQYF; CDR3nt: TGTGCCAGCAGCTTAGGACTAGCCGGCGAGCAGTACTTC
d_gene: TRBD1; j_gene: TRBJ1-5; abundance: NA; v_gene: TRBV4-1; CDR3aa: CASSPGQFSQPQHF; CDR3nt: TGCGCCAGCAGCCCGGGACAGTTTAGTCAGCCCCAGCATTTT
d_gene: TRBD2; j_gene: TRBJ2-3; abundance: NA; v_gene: TRBV5-4; CDR3aa: CASSPAGLAGALDTQYF; CDR3nt: TGTGCCAGCAGCCCCGCAGGGCTAGCGGGAGCTCTAGATACGCAGTATTTT
d_gene: TRBD2; j_gene: TRBJ2-7; abundance: NA; v_gene: TRBV7-6; CDR3aa: CASSYGTSGTYEQYF; CDR3nt: TGTGCCAGCAGCTACGGGACTAGCGGAACCTACGAGCAGTACTTC
d_gene: TRBD1; j_gene: TRBJ2-4; abundance: NA; v_gene: TRBV6-1; CDR3aa: CASSEWAGGVSKNIQYF; CDR3nt: TGTGCCAGCAGTGAATGGGCAGGGGGCGTGTCCAAAAACATTCAGTACTTC
d_gene: TRBD2; j_gene: TRBJ2-1; abundance: NA; v_gene: TRBV4-2; CDR3aa: CASSPWNPLAGGSEQFF; CDR3nt: TGTGCCAGCAGCCCCTGGAATCCCCTAGCGGGAGGCAGCGAGCAGTTCTTC
d_gene: TRBD1; j_gene: TRBJ1-3; abundance: NA; v_gene: TRBV7-3; CDR3aa: CASSPTGNGNTIYF; CDR3nt: TGTGCCAGCAGCCCGACAGGGAATGGAAACACCATATATTTT
d_gene: NA; j_gene: TRBJ1-3; abundance: NA; v_gene: TRBV18; CDR3aa: CASSPEAANSGNTIYF; CDR3nt: TGTGCCAGCTCACCGGAGGCAGCGAACTCTGGAAACACCATATATTTT
d_gene: NA; j_gene: TRBJ2-7; abundance: NA; v_gene: TRBV6-6; CDR3aa: CASSGELDSYEQYF; CDR3nt: TGTGCCAGCAGCGGGGAACTAGACTCCTACGAGCAGTACTTC
d_gene: NA; j_gene: TRBJ1-1; abundance: NA; v_gene: TRBV27; CDR3aa: CASSPSSRQGHRNTEAFF; CDR3nt: TGTGCCAGCAGTCCCTCTTCGAGGCAGGGACATAGGAACACTGAAGCTTTCTTT
d_gene: NA; j_gene: TRBJ2-5; abundance: NA; v_gene: TRBV28; CDR3aa: CASSLPDSGQLETQYF; CDR3nt: TGTGCCAGCAGTCTCCCCGACAGCGGGCAGTTGGAGACCCAGTACTTC
d_gene: NA; j_gene: TRBJ1-2; abundance: NA; v_gene: TRBV19; CDR3aa: CASSPGRVLVSGYTF; CDR3nt: TGTGCCAGTAGTCCCGGCCGGGTCCTGGTGTCTGGCTACACCTTC
d_gene: TRBD1; j_gene: TRBJ2-7; abundance: NA; v_gene: TRBV18; CDR3aa: CASSPALTGDEQYF; CDR3nt: TGTGCCAGCTCACCGGCGTTAACAGGGGACGAGCAGTACTTC
d_gene: NA; j_gene: TRBJ2-3; abundance: NA; v_gene: TRBV7-3; CDR3aa: CASSLTSSTDTQYF; CDR3nt: TGTGCCAGCAGCTTAACCTCTAGCACAGATACGCAGTATTTT
d_gene: TRBD1; j_gene: TRBJ2-3; abundance: NA; v_gene: TRBV15; CDR3aa: CATSRSFRDRLNTQYF; CDR3nt: TGTGCCACCAGCAGATCTTTCCGGGACAGGTTAAATACGCAGTATTTT
d_gene: NA; j_gene: TRBJ1-5; abundance: NA; v_gene: TRBV19; CDR3aa: CASTRQSNQPQHF; CDR3nt: TGTGCCAGCACCCGACAGAGCAATCAGCCCCAGCATTTT
d_gene: NA; j_gene: TRBJ2-3; abundance: NA; v_gene: TRBV6-1; CDR3aa: CASSRGSDTQYF; CDR3nt: TGTGCCAGCAGTAGGGGTTCCGATACGCAGTATTTT